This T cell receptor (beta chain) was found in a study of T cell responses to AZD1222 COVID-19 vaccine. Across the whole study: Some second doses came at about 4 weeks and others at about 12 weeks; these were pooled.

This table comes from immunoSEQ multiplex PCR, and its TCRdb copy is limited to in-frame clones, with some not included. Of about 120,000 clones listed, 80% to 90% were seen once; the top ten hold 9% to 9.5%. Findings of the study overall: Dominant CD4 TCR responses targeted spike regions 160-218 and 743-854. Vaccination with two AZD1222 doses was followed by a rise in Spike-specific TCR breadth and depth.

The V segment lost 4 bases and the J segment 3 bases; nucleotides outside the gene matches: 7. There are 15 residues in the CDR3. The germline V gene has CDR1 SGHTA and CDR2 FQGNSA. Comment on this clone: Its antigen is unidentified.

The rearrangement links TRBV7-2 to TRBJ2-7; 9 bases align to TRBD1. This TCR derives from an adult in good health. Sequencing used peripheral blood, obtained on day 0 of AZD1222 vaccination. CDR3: CASSSVRQGGYEQYF. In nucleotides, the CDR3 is TGTGCCAGCAGCTCTGTAAGACAGGGGGGCTACGAGCAGTACTTC.